A selection of T cell receptor beta chains follows, all from one sample in a study of shared clonotypes between healthy human individuals. Sequenced by immunoSEQ multiplex PCR; TCRdb stores in-frame clones only, minus some. The data show some 2,000,000 clones, 90% to 96% seen once. The specimen was naive CD4+ T cells sorted from blood. These TCRs come from a man between 18 and 35 years old in good health. Each CDR3 is given with its conserved first and last residue. The D gene is left open where the match is weak. Rows may omit the clone size; those that give it use once, few, many or a size class.

cdr3_length j_call v_call d_call clone_size cdr3_nt cdr3_aa
13 TRBJ1-6 TRBV2 NA few TGTGCCAGCCAAGCTAGGGGAGTTGGGCCCCTCCACTTT CASQARGVGPLHF
16 TRBJ2-2 TRBV5-4 TRBD1 NA TGTGCCAGCAGCGGGCGACAGGGGGATTACACCGGGGAGCTGTTTTTT CASSGRQGDYTGELFF
15 TRBJ2-1 TRBV11-3 NA NA TGTGCCAGCAGCTTAGAGGGGGGCTTCTACAATGAGCAGTTCTTC CASSLEGGFYNEQFF
18 TRBJ2-1 TRBV7-9 TRBD2 NA TGTGCCAGCAGCCCTGGGGGCGGGAGGGCCGAAAACTACAATGAGCAGTTCTTC CASSPGGGRAENYNEQFF
15 TRBJ1-4 TRBV7-8 NA once TGTGCCAGCAGCTTAGGTCGGGGGATGGGTGAAAAACTGTTTTTT CASSLGRGMGEKLFF
14 TRBJ1-6 TRBV15 NA NA TGTGCCACCAGCAGATTCGGGGGGGCTTCACCCCTCCACTTT CATSRFGGASPLHF
18 TRBJ2-7 TRBV28 TRBD2 NA TGTGCCAGCAGTTTCTTACTAGCGGGGGGCTCGAGCTCCTACGAGCAGTACTTC CASSFLLAGGSSSYEQYF
18 TRBJ2-6 TRBV6-1 TRBD1 NA TGTGCCAGCAGTGGGACAGGGGTTGGAGCCTCTGGGGCCAACGTCCTGACTTTC CASSGTGVGASGANVLTF
14 TRBJ2-7 TRBV2 NA NA TGTGCCAGCAGGGCTCCGGGTCTAAGGGGCGAGCAGTACTTC CASRAPGLRGEQYF
16 TRBJ1-4 TRBV18 TRBD1 few TGTGCCAGCTCACCGCGGACAGGGGGACGGAATGAAAAACTGTTTTTT CASSPRTGGRNEKLFF
13 TRBJ1-3 TRBV30 NA NA TGTGCCTGGATCCGCGGACCCGGAAACACCATATATTTT CAWIRGPGNTIYF
16 TRBJ2-5 TRBV5-1 TRBD1 NA TGCGCCAGCAGCTTGGAGGGGGCACTCAGGGCGGAGACCCAGTACTTC CASSLEGALRAETQYF
14 TRBJ1-6 TRBV28 NA NA TGTGCCAGCAATTCAAGAGCCCTAAATTCACCCCTCCACTTT CASNSRALNSPLHF
17 TRBJ1-2 TRBV5-4 NA NA TGTGCCAGCAGCGGGGGTAGGGACATCCCGAGGGGCTATGGCTACACCTTC CASSGGRDIPRGYGYTF
14 TRBJ2-7 TRBV9 TRBD1 NA TGTGCCAGCAGCGTGGACAGGGGGCCCTACGAGCAGTACTTC CASSVDRGPYEQYF
14 TRBJ2-7 TRBV10-2 TRBD2 NA TGCGCCAGCAGCAGACTAGCGGGGGGTTACGAGCAGTACTTC CASSRLAGGYEQYF
16 TRBJ2-1 TRBV28 TRBD1 NA TGTGCCAGCAGGCCAGGGGGCGGTTACTCCTACAATGAGCAGTTCTTC CASRPGGGYSYNEQFF
14 TRBJ2-5 TRBV7-8 NA NA TGTGCCAGCAGCTTAGGGAGCAGGGCAGAGACCCAGTACTTC CASSLGSRAETQYF
16 TRBJ2-6 TRBV5-1 NA NA TGCGCCAGCAGCCCTTTAGGGAGCTCCGGGGCCAACGTCCTGACTTTC CASSPLGSSGANVLTF
16 TRBJ1-5 TRBV29-1 NA NA TGCAGCGTTCGGGTGGCGGGGGCAGACTACAATCAGCCCCAGCATTTT CSVRVAGADYNQPQHF
17 TRBJ1-2 TRBV19 TRBD1 NA TGTGCCAGTAGTCGAACCTCACAGTCGGGACAGGTCTATGGCTACACCTTC CASSRTSQSGQVYGYTF
13 TRBJ2-7 TRBV18 TRBD2 NA TGTGCCAGCTCACCTACTAGCGGCTACGAGCAGTACTTC CASSPTSGYEQYF
15 TRBJ1-3 TRBV30 NA once TGTGCCTGGACCGATCGGGGCAGGGCTGGAAACACCATATATTTT CAWTDRGRAGNTIYF
13 TRBJ2-7 TRBV6-5 TRBD1 NA TGTGCCAGCAGTTCCCAGGGGGCCTACGAGCAGTACTTC CASSSQGAYEQYF
15 TRBJ2-2 TRBV10-3 NA NA TGTGCCATCAGTGTGGCAGGGTCGAACACCGGGGAGCTGTTTTTT CAISVAGSNTGELFF